This TCR beta chain originates from a study of blood T cell repertoires in COVID-19 (dated by TCRdb to the early 2020s). With respect to the entire study: The collaborator samples originated in the United States, Italy and Spain and spanned the acute and convalescent phases of COVID-19. The material from the prospective study consisted of cDNA or gDNA derived from T cells, B-cell-depleted T cells, or PBMCs. The dataset comprised deeply sampled blood TCRbeta repertoires from subjects exposed to, actively infected with, or recovered from COVID-19. The repertoires were released in a freely available public database intended as a resource for research on the immune response to SARS-CoV-2. The samples were drawn from the first 160 participants of the ongoing ImmuneRACE study and from 1,254 subjects provided by 6 global collaborators. The sample metadata nearly always contained a de-identified subject ID, COVID-19 status, age in years and sex. Where available, HLA class I and class II types were taken from metadata supplied by the sample provider and were not determined by assay-based typing.

Sequences LNHDA (CDR1) and SQIVND (CDR2) are obtained from the germline V gene (reference sequence). Taken from cysteine to phenylalanine, the CDR3 has 14 residues. The entry retains the CDR3 DNA only, 42 bases that are in frame from base 1. V drops 3 bases and J drops 6 bases, leaving 15 bases in between. The immunoSEQ Assay, a bias-controlled multiplex PCR, was used to amplify TCRbeta CDR3 regions from genomic DNA. The authors' pipeline ran thus. Nucleated cell counts per sample were estimated from amplification of reference gene primers within the assay. To quantify the absolute abundance of each unique TCRbeta CDR3 rearrangement, sequence reads were collapsed and filtered. Productive Simpson clonality was computed per sample as the square root of Simpson's diversity index over productive rearrangements. Held by TCRdb, this immuneACCESS table contains in-frame sequences only and omits some clones. Under half of the omission traces to an unresolved V gene where checked; the cause of the rest is unknown. V and J calls and clone size are as listed in that table; D and trimming were resolved from the DNA. The sample profile shows about 94,000 clones; 80% of them were found once. The ten largest clones represent 19% of the sample.

This clone appeared a single time. No cognate antigen has been identified for it. No qualities accompany the bases; no much larger clone lies one base away. Collaborating institutions collected whole blood in K2EDTA tubes following their own protocols. For TCRbeta analysis, collaborator samples were shipped as frozen whole blood, as isolated PBMCs, or as DNA extracted from either sample type. Points the paper makes about the study in general: Clinical and demographic metadata were provided uncurated, with the amount varying by source and participant.

Sample: peripheral blood. The chain joins TRBV19 to TRBJ2-7; a tentative D call is TRBD2 (6 bases match). The receptor's source is a human donor in a cohort sampled during active COVID-19. The DNA reads TGTGCCAGTAGTATGGGAGGTCCGGTACGCGAGCAGTACTTC. This is translated as CASSMGGPVREQYF.